This T cell receptor beta chain comes out of a study of blood T cell repertoires in COVID-19. Profiling relied on immunoSEQ multiplex PCR, and the TCRdb table lists in-frame clones only, not all of them. This sample has 250,000 to 350,000 clones, with 86% found just once. The germline V gene encodes CDR1 SGHDT and CDR2 YYEEEE. Losses at the gene ends were 4 bases for V and 5 bases for J; bases not matched to a gene: 9. The CDR3 contains 15 residues. This receptor was obtained from a woman aged 70 to 79 with COVID-19, enrolled during active disease. The J gene is TRBJ2-3, the V gene TRBV5-6; TRBD1 aligns across 8 bases. What was sequenced was peripheral blood. As DNA, the CDR3 is TGTGCCAGCAGCCAGATTGACAGGGGAGGAGATACGCAGTATTTT. Its translation: CASSQIDRGGDTQYF.